The 7 T cell receptor beta chains in this list originate from one sample, sequenced in a study of blood T cell repertoires in COVID-19. TCRdb's table, derived via immunoSEQ multiplex PCR, lists solely in-frame clones and lacks some. The data show just under 60,000 clones, 88% seen once. Source material: peripheral blood. These receptors were obtained from a man between 60 and 70 years old with acute or convalescent COVID-19.

This clone was seen many times. The V call is TRBV2, the J call TRBJ1-6; 8 bases map to TRBD1. Germline trimming cut 3 bases from V and 15 bases from J; bases unmatched to any gene: 7. CDR3 size: 13 residues. The germline V gene encodes CDR1 SNHLY and CDR2 FYNNEI. CDR3 DNA: TGTGCCAGCAGTGACCCCAGGGGGCAACGCCTCCACTTT. It is translated as CASSDPRGQRLHF.

The CDR3 here is CASSWSGRVMDGELFF. CDR3 sequence (DNA): TGTGCCAGCAGCTGGAGCGGGAGGGTGATGGACGGGGAGCTGTTTTTT. The rearrangement joins TRBV7-2 to TRBJ2-2; 10 bases match TRBD2. Germline V CDR1 and CDR2: SGHTA, FQGNSA. V lost 4 bases, J lost 7 bases, and 9 bases stayed unmatched. The CDR3 spans 16 residues.

The chain is built from TRBV19 and TRBJ2-3; TRBD2 agrees at 9 bases. Germline CDR1 LNHDA, CDR2 SQIVND (reference sequence). This CDR3 contains 18 residues. V shed 3 bases, J shed 4 bases, and the junction held 14 bases outside the gene matches. The DNA for the CDR3 is TGTGCCAGTAGTATGGGTCTAGCGGGATACTGGGGGCCAGATACGCAGTATTTT. It translates to CASSMGLAGYWGPDTQYF.

Concerning this clone: One end of the junction fails to match germline, which may point to a read error. The rearrangement links TRBV5-1 to TRBJ2-7; 9 bases are a match to TRBD1. This CDR3 is 12 amino acids long. Germline V gives CDR1 SGHRS, CDR2 YFSETQ. This CDR3 reads CASSWTGEAQIF. The CDR3 DNA is TGCGCCAGCAGCTGGACAGGGGAGGCTCAGATCTTC.

The V gene is TRBV2, the J gene TRBJ1-4; 8 bases fit TRBD1. The J segment lost 4 bases and the V segment lost 3 bases, leaving 10 bases of the junction unmatched. Germline loops: CDR1 SNHLY, CDR2 FYNNEI. CDR3 length equals 17 residues. This CDR3 reads CASSDPGTGDSNEKLFF. The CDR3 DNA follows: TGTGCCAGCAGTGATCCGGGGACAGGCGACAGTAATGAAAAACTGTTTTTT.

This clone appeared a single time. The J gene is TRBJ2-6, the V gene TRBV5-1; the match to TRBD1 covers 11 bases. Germline V gene lookup returns CDR1 SGHRS and CDR2 YFSETQ. The CDR3 has 19 residues. V shed 2 bases, J shed 0 bases, and the junction held 7 bases outside the gene matches. DNA for the CDR3: TGCGCCAGCAGCTTTCGCGGGACAGGGGGGAGCTCTGGGGCCAACGTCCTGACTTTC. Protein: CASSFRGTGGSSGANVLTF.

This clone was seen a single time. CDR3 in amino acids: CASSSTGGATEAFF. In DNA, the CDR3 is TGTGCCAGCAGTTCAACAGGGGGTGCCACTGAAGCTTTCTTT. The chain recombines TRBV28 with TRBJ1-1, with TRBD1 identical over 8 bases. The germline CDR1 and CDR2 sequences are MDHEN and SYDVKM. This CDR3 has 14 residues. The V and J ends lost 4 bases and 4 bases, in that order; junction bases with no gene match: 5. Filled out from reference TRBV28 and TRBJ1-1, the complete variable domain reads DVKVTQSSRYLVKRTGEKVFLECVQDMDHENMFWYRQDPGLGLRLIYFSYDVKMKEKGDIPEGYSVSREKKERFSLILESASTNQTSMYLCASSSTGGATEAFFGQGTRLTVV.